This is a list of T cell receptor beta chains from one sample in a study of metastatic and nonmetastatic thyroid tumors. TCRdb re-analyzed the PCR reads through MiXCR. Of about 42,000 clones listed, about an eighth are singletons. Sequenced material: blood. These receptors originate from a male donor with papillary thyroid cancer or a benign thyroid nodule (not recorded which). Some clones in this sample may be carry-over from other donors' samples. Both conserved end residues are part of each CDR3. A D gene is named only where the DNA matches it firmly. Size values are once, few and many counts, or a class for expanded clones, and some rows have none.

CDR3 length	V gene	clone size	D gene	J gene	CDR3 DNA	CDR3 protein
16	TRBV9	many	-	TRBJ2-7	TGTGCCAGCAGCGCAGGGGGGTATAGCCGGGGTCACGAGCAGTACTTC	CASSAGGYSRGHEQYF
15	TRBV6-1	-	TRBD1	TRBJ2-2	TGTGCCAGCGTCCCGGACAGGTGCGGCACCGGGGAGCTGTTTTTT	CASVPDRCGTGELFF
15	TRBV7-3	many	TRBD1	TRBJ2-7	TGTGCCAGCAGCTTCCCCTCGACAGGGTGGTGCGAGCAGTACTTC	CASSFPSTGWCEQYF
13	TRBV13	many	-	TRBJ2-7	TGTGCCAGCAGCTCCCTACGGGGAGGCGAGCAGTACTTC	CASSSLRGGEQYF
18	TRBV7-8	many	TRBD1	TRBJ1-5	TGTGCCAGCAGCGTTTTACAGGGGGCGAGATGGAGCAATCAGCCCCAGCATTTT	CASSVLQGARWSNQPQHF
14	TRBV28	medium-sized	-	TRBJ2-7	TGTGCCAGCAGTTGGGGGGGCACCGTCTACGAGCAGTACTTC	CASSWGGTVYEQYF
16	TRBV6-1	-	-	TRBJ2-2	TGTGCCAGCAGTGACTCTACTAGCTCGAACACCGGTGAGCTGTTTTTT	CASSDSTSSNTGELFF
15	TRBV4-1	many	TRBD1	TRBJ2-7	TGCGCCAGCAGCCCCTCGGACAGGGGGCCCTACGAGCAGTACTTC	CASSPSDRGPYEQYF
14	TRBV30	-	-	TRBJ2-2	TGTGCCTGGAGTGTACCCGGTAACACCGGGGAGCTGTTTTTT	CAWSVPGNTGELFF
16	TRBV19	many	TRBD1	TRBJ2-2	TGTGCCAGTAGTCTCACAGGGGGGCCGAACACCGGGGAGCTGTTTTTT	CASSLTGGPNTGELFF